The clone carrying this TCR beta chain has ten or more counts. The antigen is unknown. Peripheral blood was collected from the related graft donor on the marrow donation day. This entry comes from a study of T cells after posttransplantation cyclophosphamide. The CDR3 contains 18 residues. Looked up from germline, CDR1 is SGHRS and CDR2 is YFSETQ. The J segment lost 0 bases and the V segment lost 4 bases, leaving 6 bases of the junction unmatched. Study results and caveats: Skin or GI-infiltrating T cells shared few TRB sequences with blood. Recipient CMV seropositivity and CMV reactivation strongly tracked TRB clonality. Later post-transplant blood repertoires were often dominated by donor CD8+ memory clones.

Some clones are missing from TCRdb's copy, which holds only in-frame ones; the method was immunoSEQ multiplex PCR. This sample comprises approximately 24,000 clones, none seen once only. The receptor was isolated from a woman aged 60-75 years in good health, CMV-negative, and a related stem cell transplant donor. What was sequenced was PBMCs. The chain recombines TRBV5-1 with TRBJ2-3, with 15 nucleotides matching TRBD2. CDR3 in amino acids: CASSPGLAGGTSTDTQYF. In DNA form, the CDR3 reads TGCGCCAGCAGCCCAGGACTAGCGGGAGGGACTAGCACAGATACGCAGTATTTT.